This passage covers 13 T cell receptor beta chains from one sample sequenced in a study of blood T cell repertoires in COVID-19. Measured with immunoSEQ multiplex PCR; TCRdb has only the in-frame clones, and not every one. The sample includes 200,000 to 250,000 clones, 80% to 90% of them seen just once. Sequencing was carried out using PBMCs or T cells enriched from blood (not recorded which). Every receptor here comes from a woman aged 40-49 years with acute COVID-19.

The chain carries TRBV7-2 and TRBJ2-7; D remains ambiguous. The length of the CDR3 is 15 residues. Trimming pared 5 bases from V and 5 bases from J, leaving 19 bases between. From germline, CDR1 is SGHTA and CDR2 FQGNSA. The CDR3 DNA sequence: TGTGCCAGCAGCCCGCTGACTGGGTTTCGGGACGAGCAGTACTTC. It codes for CASSPLTGFRDEQYF.

This rearrangement joins TRBV2 to TRBJ2-2, with 9 bases matching TRBD1. Germline V gene sequence: CDR1 SNHLY, CDR2 FYNNEI. J was trimmed by 6 bases and V by 4 bases; bases with no gene match: 0. The CDR3 is 13 residues long. This CDR3 is CASSGQGAGELFF. CDR3 DNA sequence: TGTGCCAGCAGTGGACAGGGGGCCGGGGAGCTGTTTTTT.

CDR3 in amino acids: CASSYVQGSNQPQHF. The CDR3, as DNA: TGTGCCAGCAGTTATGTACAGGGAAGCAATCAGCCCCAGCATTTT. This chain uses TRBV28 with TRBJ1-5, with a tentative D call TRBD1 (6 bases). The CDR3 extends over 15 amino acids. V lost 4 bases to trimming and J lost 1 base, with 11 bases between them. Germline V CDR1 and CDR2: MDHEN, SYDVKM.

This chain uses TRBV5-1 with TRBJ2-7; 10 bases align to TRBD2. J lost 4 bases, V lost 3 bases, and 7 bases had no gene match. The CDR3 contains 15 residues. Germline loops: CDR1 SGHRS, CDR2 YFSETQ. This CDR3 reads CASSSGLATVYEQYF. CDR3 nucleotides: TGCGCCAGCAGCTCGGGACTAGCGACTGTTTACGAGCAGTACTTC.

The DNA for the CDR3 is TGTGCCAGCCAACTAGGGGGCGGAAACACCATATATTTT. This translates into CASQLGGGNTIYF. The chain carries TRBV19 and TRBJ1-3, with 7 bases that match TRBD1. V gave up 9 bases and J gave up 4 bases; unmatched junction bases: 6. Germline V CDR1 and CDR2: LNHDA, SQIVND (reference sequence). The CDR3 runs 13 residues.

Only one count was recorded for this clone. The V gene is TRBV27, the J gene TRBJ2-6; no definite D call. Germline CDR1 and CDR2: MNHEY and SMNVEV (reference sequence). V was trimmed by 8 bases and J by 4 bases, leaving 6 bases between them. This CDR3 comprises 12 residues. The CDR3 protein is CASERGANVLTF. Here the CDR3 DNA reads TGTGCCAGCGAGAGGGGGGCCAACGTCCTGACTTTC.

The J gene is TRBJ2-1, the V gene TRBV7-2, with TRBD2 identical over 9 bases. The trim removed 5 bases at V and 2 bases at J, leaving 10 bases unmatched. The CDR3 length is 17 residues. Germline loops: CDR1 SGHTA, CDR2 FQGNSA. CDR3 region: CASSPTASGITYNEQFF. The DNA for the CDR3 is TGTGCCAGCAGCCCCACGGCTAGCGGGATAACCTACAATGAGCAGTTCTTC.

The gene calls are TRBV28 and TRBJ1-5, with D uncertain. CDR3 length: 15 residues. Trimming shortened V by 8 bases and J by 2 bases, and 16 bases separated the two germline ends. Germline lookup yields CDR1 MDHEN and CDR2 SYDVKM. The DNA for the CDR3 is TGTGCCAGCCGGACTTCTAGTATAGGCAATCAGCCCCAGCATTTT. Protein sequence: CASRTSSIGNQPQHF.

The CDR3 DNA is TGTGCCAGCAGTACACGGGGAGGAGGCCAGCAGTTCTTC. Translated, it gives CASSTRGGGQQFF. V usage is TRBV2 and J usage is TRBJ2-1; TRBD2 might be the D (6 bases). Trimming stripped 5 bases from V and 11 bases from J, with 16 bases between. The CDR3 length is 13 residues. Germline V lookup: CDR1 SNHLY, CDR2 FYNNEI. The full variable domain, with the rest looked up from reference TRBV2 and TRBJ2-1, is EPEVTQTPSHQVTQMGQEVILRCVPISNHLYFYWYRQILGQKVEFLVSFYNNEISEKSEIFDDQFSVERPDGSNFTLKIRSTKLEDSAMYFCASSTRGGGQQFFGPGTRLTVL.

This clone has just a few counts. The chain employs TRBV7-9 and TRBJ2-1, with TRBD2 matching 10 bases. CDR1 is SEHNR and CDR2 is FQNEAQ in the germline V gene (reference sequence). The CDR3 extends over 18 amino acids. V lost 2 bases and J lost 6; bases outside the gene matches: 13. The CDR3 region has the DNA TGTGCCAGCAGCTTACCCCCCCGGCTAGCGGGAGTAGTCAATGAGCAGTTCTTC. Its protein product is CASSLPPRLAGVVNEQFF. Complete variable domain (other parts from reference TRBV7-9 and TRBJ2-1): DTGVSQNPRHKITKRGQNVTFRCDPISEHNRLYWYRQTLGQGPEFLTYFQNEAQLEKSRLLSDRFSAERPKGSFSTLEIQRTEQGDSAMYLCASSLPPRLAGVVNEQFFGPGTRLTVL.

This sequence joins TRBV19 and TRBJ2-1; 7 nucleotides agree with TRBD2. The CDR3 is 15 residues long. J was trimmed by 0 bases and V by 8 bases; bases with no gene match: 7. Germline V gives CDR1 LNHDA, CDR2 SQIVND (reference sequence). In nucleotides, the CDR3 is TGTGCCAGTGTCTCACCGGGAGGCTCCTACAATGAGCAGTTCTTC. Protein sequence: CASVSPGGSYNEQFF.

In nucleotides, the CDR3 is TGTGCCAGCAGCCGAGCAGGAAACATTCAGTACTTC. It is translated as CASSRAGNIQYF. V is TRBV14 and J is TRBJ2-4; D ambiguous. CDR1 SGHDN and CDR2 FVKESK come from the germline V gene. Trimming took 4 bases from V and 6 from J, leaving 7 bases between them. This CDR3 region has 12 residues.

The chain combines TRBV5-5 with TRBJ1-5; TRBD1 matches 7 bases. CDR3 length: 14 residues. The V gene's germline CDR1 is SGHKS and CDR2 YYEKEE (reference sequence). V lost 5 bases and J lost 4; bases outside the gene matches: 6. The CDR3 region is CASSPDRSNQPQHF. The CDR3 DNA reads TGTGCCAGCAGTCCGGACAGGAGTAATCAGCCCCAGCATTTT.